This T cell receptor (beta chain) was identified during a study of blood T cell repertoires in COVID-19. Across the study: Acute and convalescent COVID-19 specimens originated in the United States, Italy and Spain. Sources were T cells, B-cell-depleted T cells, or PBMCs; the material itself was cDNA or gDNA.

The CDR3 is 15 amino acids. CDR1 is SGHTA, CDR2 FQGNSA, per germline. Losses at the gene ends were 4 bases for V and 3 bases for J; bases not matched to a gene: 4. In the original processing: Researchers report that nucleated cell counts were estimated from reference gene primer amplification. Method: immunoSEQ multiplex PCR; TCRdb's copy keeps in-frame clones and lacks some. V and J calls and clone size follow that table, whereas D and trimming were derived from the DNA. Here the sample spans around 55,000 clones, about 90% being singletons. The genes are TRBV7-2 and TRBJ2-7, with 12 bases matching TRBD2. The sample was peripheral blood. The receptor was isolated from a man aged 55 to 69 with acute or convalescent COVID-19. CDR3 coding DNA: TGTGCCAGCAGCTCCACTAGCGGGAGGAGCTACGAGCAGTACTTC. Amino acids: CASSSTSGRSYEQYF.